One and the same sample provided the 20 T cell receptor beta chains below, sequenced in a study of blood T cell repertoires in COVID-19. Libraries were prepared by immunoSEQ multiplex PCR; TCRdb keeps only in-frame clonotypes and omits some of them. The sample yields about 200,000 clones, 83% seen once. The material sequenced was peripheral blood. These receptors all come from a woman aged 50 to 60 with acute or convalescent COVID-19.

The chain has TRBV27 and TRBJ2-3; TRBD2 is a possible D gene (6 bases). This CDR3 is 16 amino acids long. CDR1 MNHEY and CDR2 SMNVEV come from the germline V gene (reference sequence). The V gene lost 4 bases and the J gene lost 0 bases, with 14 bases spanning the gap. CDR3 protein: CASSSGPGGSTDTQYF. CDR3 coding DNA: TGTGCCAGCAGTTCCGGCCCCGGGGGTAGCACAGATACGCAGTATTTT.

The chain couples TRBV10-2 to TRBJ2-1, with D possibly matching TRBD1 (6 bases). Germline loops: CDR1 WSHSY, CDR2 SAAADI. The V end was cut by 3 bases, the J end by 3 bases, with 12 bases between. This CDR3 comprises 15 residues. The CDR3: CASSESDRHYNEQFF. The CDR3 DNA sequence: TGCGCCAGCAGTGAATCGGACAGACACTACAATGAGCAGTTCTTC.

The chain employs TRBV30 and TRBJ1-2, with 9 bases identical to TRBD1. Germline CDR1 and CDR2: GTSNPN and SVGIG (reference sequence). The V segment lost 5 bases and the J segment 4 bases; nucleotides outside the gene matches: 8. The CDR3 runs to 14 residues. The CDR3 nucleotides are TGTGCCTGGGCTCGGACAGGGGTAGGCTATGGCTACACCTTC. This sequence encodes CAWARTGVGYGYTF.

This rearrangement joins TRBV4-1 to TRBJ2-1, with 7 bases matching TRBD2. This CDR3 comprises 17 residues. Germline V gene lookup returns CDR1 MGHRA and CDR2 YSYEKL. The trim removed 7 bases at V and 4 bases at J, leaving 16 bases unmatched. CDR3 bases: TGCGCCAGCACCTCCAAGGGGAGGGACTCACTATACAATGAGCAGTTCTTC. It encodes CASTSKGRDSLYNEQFF.

This chain connects TRBV11-2 to TRBJ2-5, with a weak D call TRBD2 (6 bases). The CDR3 totals 14 residues. CDR1 is SGHAT, CDR2 FQNNGV, per germline. V lost 5 bases and J 5 bases, leaving 15 bases between the germline ends. CDR3 sequence reads: CASSLEIGGETQYF. For the CDR3, the DNA is TGTGCCAGCAGCCTCGAGATTGGGGGGGAGACCCAGTACTTC.

The rearrangement links TRBV24-1 to TRBJ2-3; 14 bases match TRBD2. V was clipped by 3 bases and J by 2 bases; unmatched bases: 12. Germline V gene sequence: CDR1 KGHDR, CDR2 SFDVKD. This CDR3 has 20 residues. CDR3 in DNA: TGTGCCACCAGTGATCCGACCGGACTAGCGGGAGGAGCCACCACAGATACGCAGTATTTT. It specifies CATSDPTGLAGGATTDTQYF.

The rearrangement uses TRBV5-8 and TRBJ2-7, with D tentatively TRBD1 (5 bases). The germline CDR1 and CDR2 sequences are SGHTS and YDEGEE. The CDR3 extends over 16 amino acids. V lost 3 bases and J 3 bases, leaving 19 bases between the germline ends. The CDR3 DNA reads TGTGCCAGCAGCTCCCCGACTTGGGGCGCAATCTACGAGCAGTACTTC. It codes for CASSSPTWGAIYEQYF.

The rearrangement uses TRBV5-1 and TRBJ2-1; 7 nucleotides align to TRBD2. The CDR3 sequence is 18 residues long. V dropped 0 bases and J dropped 0; count of bases not matched to a gene: 9. CDR1 SGHRS and CDR2 YFSETQ come from the germline V gene. The CDR3 region has the DNA TGCGCCAGCAGCTTGGGGCCTAGCGGTGCCAACTCCTACAATGAGCAGTTCTTC. Translated: CASSLGPSGANSYNEQFF.

V and J are TRBV5-6 and TRBJ2-3, with D perhaps TRBD1 (5 bases). The CDR3 length is 13 residues. The germline V gene encodes CDR1 SGHDT and CDR2 YYEEEE. Deletions cut 4 bases from V and 0 bases from J, with 6 bases between. The CDR3 spells CASSPGSTDTQYF. In nucleotides, the CDR3 is TGTGCCAGCAGCCCAGGGAGCACAGATACGCAGTATTTT. The whole variable domain, filled in from reference TRBV5-6 and TRBJ2-3, reads DAGVTQSPTHLIKTRGQQVTLRCSPKSGHDTVSWYQQALGQGPQFIFQYYEEEERQRGNFPDRFSGHQFPNYSSELNVNALLLGDSALYLCASSPGSTDTQYFGPGTRLTVL.

V is TRBV30 and J is TRBJ2-1, with 11 bases lining up with TRBD2. The CDR3 sequence is 12 residues long. The V gene end was trimmed by 8 bases and the J gene end by 3 bases; junction bases not matched to a gene: 0. The V gene's germline CDR1 is GTSNPN and CDR2 SVGIG (reference sequence). The CDR3 sequence: CALAGGYNEQFF. The CDR3 coding sequence is TGTGCCCTAGCGGGGGGCTACAATGAGCAGTTCTTC.

CDR3 sequence reads: CSGYDRGRGTEAFF. Here the CDR3 DNA reads TGCAGCGGGTACGACAGGGGGCGAGGGACTGAAGCTTTCTTT. The chain carries TRBV29-1 and TRBJ1-1, with TRBD1 matching over 10 bases. The J segment lost 5 bases and the V segment lost 7 bases, leaving 10 bases of the junction unmatched. The CDR3 extends over 14 amino acids. The V gene's germline CDR1 is SQVTM and CDR2 ANQGSEA.

The V and J genes are TRBV28 and TRBJ1-4; no firm D call. The germline gives CDR1 MDHEN, CDR2 SYDVKM. Between the trimmed V and J ends, which lost 6 bases and 13 bases, there was a span of 15 bases. The CDR3 sequence is 12 residues long. CDR3 in amino acids: CASRLGIGLLFF. The CDR3 coding sequence is TGTGCCAGCAGACTTGGAATCGGGTTACTGTTTTTT.

In its sample, this clone was seen once. J is TRBJ2-3 and V is TRBV18; 12 positions match TRBD2. Germline V gene lookup returns CDR1 KGHSH and CDR2 LQKENI. J gave up 1 base and V 4 bases, and 18 bases lay outside the gene matches. There are 21 residues in the CDR3. The CDR3, as DNA: TGTGCCAGCTCACTGACGACTGCCCCTCTGACTAGCGGGAGTCGCACAGATACGCAGTATTTT. This gives the protein CASSLTTAPLTSGSRTDTQYF.

CDR3 sequence (DNA): TGCGCCAGCAGCTTGATGTACGGGAACACTGAAGCTTTCTTT. It yields the protein CASSLMYGNTEAFF. The chain recombines TRBV5-1 with TRBJ1-1; D is unclear. Germline V lookup: CDR1 SGHRS, CDR2 YFSETQ. V lost 1 base and J 1 base, leaving 8 bases between the germline ends. This CDR3 comprises 14 residues.

The CDR3 DNA is TGTGCTAGTGGTTTGGTACGGGGGGTATCCTACGAGCAGTACTTC. As protein: CASGLVRGVSYEQYF. The chain recombines TRBV12-5 with TRBJ2-7; 7 bases map to TRBD2. Germline V gene data show CDR1 as LGHNT and CDR2 as FRNRAP. V gave up 0 bases and J gave up 1 base; unmatched junction bases: 3. The CDR3 spans 15 residues. The whole variable domain, remainder taken from reference TRBV12-5 and TRBJ2-7, is DARVTQTPRHKVTEMGQEVTMRCQPILGHNTVFWYRQTMMQGLELLAYFRNRAPLDDSGMPKDRFSAEMPDATLATLKIQPSEPRDSAVYFCASGLVRGVSYEQYFGPGTRLTVT.

V usage is TRBV6-5 and J usage is TRBJ1-2; 10 bases match TRBD1. Trimming cost V 6 bases and J 5 bases; bases outside gene matches: 9. The CDR3 has 15 amino acids. The germline V gene encodes CDR1 MNHEY and CDR2 SVGAGI. The CDR3 spells CASRRGQGGMYGYTF. The CDR3 nucleotides are TGTGCCAGCAGACGTGGACAGGGGGGAATGTATGGCTACACCTTC.

This chain links TRBV27 with TRBJ1-5, with D maybe TRBD1 (5 bases). Germline assignment: CDR1 MNHEY and CDR2 SMNVEV (reference sequence). The CDR3 length is 13 residues. V lost 6 bases and J 6 bases, leaving 12 bases between the germline ends. CDR3 loop: CASRSGFGQPQHF. CDR3 DNA sequence: TGTGCCAGCAGGTCAGGGTTTGGTCAGCCCCAGCATTTT.

The genes are TRBV7-7 and TRBJ2-1, with a possible D match to TRBD2 (6 bases). V was clipped by 2 bases and J by 6 bases, with 14 bases between them. Germline values: CDR1 SSHAT, CDR2 FNYEAQ (reference sequence). This CDR3 has 15 amino acids. CDR3 bases: TGTGCCAGCAGCTTACGGGACTCCTCCAGCAATGAGCAGTTCTTC. This gives the protein CASSLRDSSSNEQFF.

The CDR3 protein is CASSQVNGGGTEAFF. As DNA, the CDR3 is TGCGCCAGCAGCCAAGTTAATGGGGGGGGCACTGAAGCTTTCTTT. This chain uses TRBV4-1 with TRBJ1-1; D may be TRBD1 (5 bases). The V end lost 1 base, the J end lost 4 bases, and 13 bases lay between the germline ends. The CDR3 totals 15 residues. Looked up from germline, CDR1 is MGHRA and CDR2 is YSYEKL.

The genes are TRBV6-4 and TRBJ2-3; no reliable D call. The germline V and J ends were trimmed by 0 bases and 5 bases, with 6 bases remaining between them. CDR3 length: 13 amino acids. Germline assignment: CDR1 MRHNA and CDR2 SNTAGT. CDR3 bases: TGTGCCAGCAGTGACTCATTTCAAGATACGCAGTATTTT. This sequence encodes CASSDSFQDTQYF.